This entry describes one T cell receptor beta chain. The sample is drawn from a study of blood T cell repertoires in COVID-19. Study in general: Acute-phase and convalescent COVID-19 samples originated in the United States, Italy and Spain. From T cells, B-cell-depleted T cells, or PBMCs came the material, which was cDNA or gDNA.

With 2 bases clipped from V and 7 bases from J, the junction kept 8 bases outside the gene matches. This CDR3 contains 16 residues. CDR1 is SGHAT, CDR2 FQDESV, per germline (reference sequence). Authors' processing steps: Estimation of nucleated cell counts relied on the amplification of reference gene primers. Using immunoSEQ multiplex PCR, the repertoire was profiled, and TCRdb retains in-frame clones only, with some absent. The V and J calls and clone size were taken over from that table, and D and trimming were inferred from the DNA. The table shows about 140,000 clones, with roughly four fifths occurring only once.

The rearrangement joins TRBV11-1 to TRBJ2-1, with 10 bases lining up with TRBD1. The receptor was isolated from a human donor in a cohort sampled during active COVID-19. Specimen: peripheral blood. The CDR3 DNA follows: TGTGCCAGCAGCTTACGGGGGGACAGGGGAAGGAATGAGCAGTTCTTC. It is translated as CASSLRGDRGRNEQFF.